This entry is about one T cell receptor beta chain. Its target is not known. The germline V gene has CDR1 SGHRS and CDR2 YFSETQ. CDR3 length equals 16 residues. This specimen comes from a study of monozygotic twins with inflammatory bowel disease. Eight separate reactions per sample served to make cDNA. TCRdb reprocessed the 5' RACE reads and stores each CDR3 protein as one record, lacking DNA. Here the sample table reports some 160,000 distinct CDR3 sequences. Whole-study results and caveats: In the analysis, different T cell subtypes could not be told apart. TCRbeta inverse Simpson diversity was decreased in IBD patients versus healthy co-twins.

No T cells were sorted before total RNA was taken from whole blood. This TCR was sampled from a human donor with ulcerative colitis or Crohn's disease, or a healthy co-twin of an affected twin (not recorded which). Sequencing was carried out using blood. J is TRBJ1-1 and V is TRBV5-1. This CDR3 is CASSLGRLGVSTEAFF. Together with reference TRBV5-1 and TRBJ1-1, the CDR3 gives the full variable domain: KAGVTQTPRYLIKTRGQQVTLSCSPISGHRSVSWYQQTPGQGLQFLFEYFSETQRNKGNFPGRFSGRQFSNSRSEMNVSTLELGDSALYLCASSLGRLGVSTEAFFGQGTRLTVV.